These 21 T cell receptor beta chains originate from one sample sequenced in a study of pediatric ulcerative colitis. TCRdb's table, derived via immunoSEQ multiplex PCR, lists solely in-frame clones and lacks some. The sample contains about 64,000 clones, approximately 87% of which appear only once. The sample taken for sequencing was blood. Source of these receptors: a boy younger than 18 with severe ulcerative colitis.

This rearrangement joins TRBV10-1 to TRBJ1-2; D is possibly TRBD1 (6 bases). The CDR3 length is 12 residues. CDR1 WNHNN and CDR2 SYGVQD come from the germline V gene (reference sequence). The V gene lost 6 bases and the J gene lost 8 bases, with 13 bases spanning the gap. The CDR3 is CASRGGLGGYTF. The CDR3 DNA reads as TGCGCCAGCAGGGGGGGGCTTGGAGGCTACACCTTC.

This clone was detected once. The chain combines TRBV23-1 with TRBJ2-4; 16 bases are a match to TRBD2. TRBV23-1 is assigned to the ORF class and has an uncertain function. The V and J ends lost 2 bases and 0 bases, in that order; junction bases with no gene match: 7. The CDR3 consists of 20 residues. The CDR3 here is CASSQRGLAGGRGAKNIQYF. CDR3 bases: TGCGCCAGCAGTCAAAGGGGACTAGCGGGAGGGAGGGGAGCCAAAAACATTCAGTACTTC.

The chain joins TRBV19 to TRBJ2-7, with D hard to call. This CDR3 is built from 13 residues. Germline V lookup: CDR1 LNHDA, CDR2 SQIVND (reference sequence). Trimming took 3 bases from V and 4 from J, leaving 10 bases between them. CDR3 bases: TGTGCCAGTAGTATCGGAATACGGTACGAGCAGTACTTC. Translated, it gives CASSIGIRYEQYF.

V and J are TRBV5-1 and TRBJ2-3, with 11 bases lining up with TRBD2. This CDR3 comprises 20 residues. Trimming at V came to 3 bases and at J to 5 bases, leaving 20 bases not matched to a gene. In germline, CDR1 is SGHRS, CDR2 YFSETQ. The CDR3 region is CASSSTTPAGTSGPGDTQYF. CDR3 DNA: TGCGCCAGCAGCTCGACTACACCTGCCGGGACTAGCGGCCCCGGAGATACGCAGTATTTT.

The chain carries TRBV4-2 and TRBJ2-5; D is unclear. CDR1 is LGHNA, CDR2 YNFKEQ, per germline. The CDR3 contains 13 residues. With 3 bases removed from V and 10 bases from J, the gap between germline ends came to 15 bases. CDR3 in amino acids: CASSHPHLQLQYF. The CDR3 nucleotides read TGTGCCAGCAGCCACCCACACCTCCAACTCCAGTACTTC.

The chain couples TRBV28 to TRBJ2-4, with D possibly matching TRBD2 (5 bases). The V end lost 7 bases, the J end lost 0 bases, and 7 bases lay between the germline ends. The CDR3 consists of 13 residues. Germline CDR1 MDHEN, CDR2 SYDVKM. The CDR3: CASNREAKNIQYF. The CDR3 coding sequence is TGTGCCAGCAACCGGGAAGCCAAAAACATTCAGTACTTC. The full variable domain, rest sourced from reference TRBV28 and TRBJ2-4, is DVKVTQSSRYLVKRTGEKVFLECVQDMDHENMFWYRQDPGLGLRLIYFSYDVKMKEKGDIPEGYSVSREKKERFSLILESASTNQTSMYLCASNREAKNIQYFGAGTRLSVL.

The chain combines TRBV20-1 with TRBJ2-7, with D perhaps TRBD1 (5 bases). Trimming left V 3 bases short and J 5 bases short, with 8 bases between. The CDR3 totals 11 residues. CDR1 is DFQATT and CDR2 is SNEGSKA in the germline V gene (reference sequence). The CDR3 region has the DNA TGCAGTGCTAGCAGGGATAACGAGCAGTACTTC. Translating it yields CSASRDNEQYF.

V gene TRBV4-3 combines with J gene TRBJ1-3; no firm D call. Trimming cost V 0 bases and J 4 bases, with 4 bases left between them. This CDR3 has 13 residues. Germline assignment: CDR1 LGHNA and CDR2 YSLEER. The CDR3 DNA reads TGCGCCAGCAGCCAAGATATGGGAAACACCATATATTTT. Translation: CASSQDMGNTIYF.

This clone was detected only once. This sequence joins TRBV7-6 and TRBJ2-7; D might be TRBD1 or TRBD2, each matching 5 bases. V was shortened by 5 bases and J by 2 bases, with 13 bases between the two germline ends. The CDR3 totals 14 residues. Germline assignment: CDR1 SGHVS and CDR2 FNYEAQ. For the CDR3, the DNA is TGTGCCAGCAGCCCCGGGACGGATCCCTACGAGCAGTACTTC. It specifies CASSPGTDPYEQYF.

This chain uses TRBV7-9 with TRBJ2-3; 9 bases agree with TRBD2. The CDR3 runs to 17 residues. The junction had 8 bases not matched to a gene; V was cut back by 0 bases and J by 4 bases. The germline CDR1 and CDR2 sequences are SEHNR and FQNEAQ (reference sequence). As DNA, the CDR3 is TGTGCCAGCAGCTTAGCGGTGCTAGCGGGAAGGGCAGATACGCAGTATTTT. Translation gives CASSLAVLAGRADTQYF.

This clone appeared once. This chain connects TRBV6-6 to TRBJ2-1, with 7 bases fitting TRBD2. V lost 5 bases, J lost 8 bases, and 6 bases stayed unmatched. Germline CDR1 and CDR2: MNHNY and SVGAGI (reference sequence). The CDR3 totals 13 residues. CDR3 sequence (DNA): TGTGCCAGCAGTCCCCTAGCGGCTGATGAGCAGTTCTTC. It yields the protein CASSPLAADEQFF.

The CDR3 spells CASSFSVGGVSNQPQHF. CDR3 bases: TGTGCCAGCAGCTTTTCCGTTGGAGGGGTTAGCAATCAGCCCCAGCATTTT. The chain combines TRBV7-9 with TRBJ1-5; perhaps TRBD1 as D (5 bases). This CDR3 spans 17 amino acids. V gave up 3 bases and J gave up 0 bases, with 15 bases separating them. The germline CDR1 and CDR2 sequences are SEHNR and FQNEAQ (reference sequence).

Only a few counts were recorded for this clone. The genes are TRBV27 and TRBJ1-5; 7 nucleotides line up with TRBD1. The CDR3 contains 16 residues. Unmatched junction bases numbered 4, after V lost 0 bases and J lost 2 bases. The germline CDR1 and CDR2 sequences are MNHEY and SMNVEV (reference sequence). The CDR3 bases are TGTGCCAGCAGTTTATCGGGAGGGGGCGGCAATCAGCCCCAGCATTTT. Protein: CASSLSGGGGNQPQHF.

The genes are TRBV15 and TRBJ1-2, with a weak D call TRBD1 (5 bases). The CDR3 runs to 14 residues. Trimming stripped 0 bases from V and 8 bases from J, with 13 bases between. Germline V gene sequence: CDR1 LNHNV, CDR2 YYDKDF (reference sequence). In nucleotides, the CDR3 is TGTGCCACCAGCAGAGACCGCGGGGCTCGGGGCTACACCTTC. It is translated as CATSRDRGARGYTF.

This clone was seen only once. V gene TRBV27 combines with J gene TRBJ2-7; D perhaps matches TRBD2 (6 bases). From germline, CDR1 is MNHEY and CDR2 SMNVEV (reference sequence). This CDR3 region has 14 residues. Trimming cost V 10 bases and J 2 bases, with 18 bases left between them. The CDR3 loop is CATGAGTRPYEQYF. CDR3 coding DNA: TGTGCCACGGGAGCCGGGACGCGCCCCTACGAGCAGTACTTC.

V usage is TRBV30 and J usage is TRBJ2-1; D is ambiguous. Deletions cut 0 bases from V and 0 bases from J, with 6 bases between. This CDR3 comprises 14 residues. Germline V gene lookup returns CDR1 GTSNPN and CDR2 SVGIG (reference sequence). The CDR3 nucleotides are TGTGCCTGGAGTGTCCGAAGCTCCTACAATGAGCAGTTCTTC. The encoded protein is CAWSVRSSYNEQFF.

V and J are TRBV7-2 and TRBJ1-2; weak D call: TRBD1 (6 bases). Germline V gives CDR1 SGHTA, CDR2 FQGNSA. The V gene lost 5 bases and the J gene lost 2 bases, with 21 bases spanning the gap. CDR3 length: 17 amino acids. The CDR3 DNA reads TGTGCCAGCAGCCCCCACCCGGTCCGGGACACAAACTATGGCTACACCTTC. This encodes CASSPHPVRDTNYGYTF.

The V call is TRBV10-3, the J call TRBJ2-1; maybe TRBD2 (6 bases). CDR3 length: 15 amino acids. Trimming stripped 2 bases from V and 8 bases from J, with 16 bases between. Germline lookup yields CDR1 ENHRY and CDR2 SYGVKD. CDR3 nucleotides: TGTGCCATCAGTGAGCCACTAGCCCAGGGCGATGAGCAGTTCTTC. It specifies CAISEPLAQGDEQFF.

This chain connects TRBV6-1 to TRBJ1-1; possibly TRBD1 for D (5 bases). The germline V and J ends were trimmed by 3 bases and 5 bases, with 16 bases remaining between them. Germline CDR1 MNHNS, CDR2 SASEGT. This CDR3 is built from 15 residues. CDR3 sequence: CASSEGVGGRTEAFF. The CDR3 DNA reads TGTGCCAGCAGTGAGGGGGTAGGAGGGCGAACTGAAGCTTTCTTT.

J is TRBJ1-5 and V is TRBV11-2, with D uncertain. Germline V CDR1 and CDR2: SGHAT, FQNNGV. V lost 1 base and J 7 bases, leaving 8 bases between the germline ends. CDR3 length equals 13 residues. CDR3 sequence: CASSLGGRQPQHF. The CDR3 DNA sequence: TGTGCCAGCAGCTTAGGCGGTAGGCAGCCCCAGCATTTT. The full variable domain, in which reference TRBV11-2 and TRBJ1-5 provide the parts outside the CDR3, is EAGVAQSPRYKIIEKRQSVAFWCNPISGHATLYWYQQILGQGPKLLIQFQNNGVVDDSQLPKDRFSAERLKGVDSTLKIQPAKLEDSAVYLCASSLGGRQPQHFGDGTRLSIL.

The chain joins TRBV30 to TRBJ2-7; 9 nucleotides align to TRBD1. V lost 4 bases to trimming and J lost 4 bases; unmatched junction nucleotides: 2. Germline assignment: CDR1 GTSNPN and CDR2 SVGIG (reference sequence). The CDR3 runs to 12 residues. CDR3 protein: CAWKGQGYEQYF. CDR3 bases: TGTGCCTGGAAAGGACAGGGGTACGAGCAGTACTTC.